What follows are 27 T cell receptor beta chains derived from one specimen sequenced in a study of OX40 agonist ivuxolimab in advanced cancers. Library preparation employed the immunoSEQ multiplex PCR assay. TCRdb retrieved this table from immuneACCESS and kept in-frame rearrangements only. Not all clones are present; in checked studies, unresolved V genes account for under half, and no reason is known for the remainder. The sample data list about 40,000 clones, and approximately 81% of these were observed just once. The ten largest clones represent around 17% of the sample. The sample consisted of CD4+ or CD8+ T cells sorted from blood, taken in a trial of the OX40 agonist ivuxolimab. These receptor sequences come from an adult with an advanced solid tumor such as melanoma, head and neck, liver or kidney cancer.

The rearrangement links TRBV9 to TRBJ2-3; D call uncertain. Between the trimmed V and J ends, which lost 1 base and 2 bases, there was a span of 17 bases. Germline V gene lookup returns CDR1 SGDLS and CDR2 YYNGEE. The CDR3 is 17 residues long. The CDR3 spells CASSVSSAVRITDTQYF. DNA of the CDR3: TGTGCCAGCAGCGTATCTTCGGCGGTACGCATCACAGATACGCAGTATTTT.

CDR3 in DNA: TGTGCCAGCAGCTTAGGGACTAGCGGTTACTACTACGAGCAGTACTTC. It codes for CASSLGTSGYYYEQYF. V and J are TRBV11-2 and TRBJ2-7; 10 bases line up with TRBD2. This CDR3 contains 16 residues. V shed 1 base and J 3 bases; nucleotides not matched to a gene: 6. Germline lookup yields CDR1 SGHAT and CDR2 FQNNGV.

The chain links TRBV4-3 to TRBJ2-1; a possible D gene is TRBD2 (5 bases). From germline, CDR1 is LGHNA and CDR2 YSLEER. The CDR3 runs to 16 residues. Deletions cut 0 bases from V and 10 bases from J, with 19 bases between. This chain's CDR3 is CASSQDGRYPSGEQFF. The CDR3 nucleotides are TGCGCCAGCAGCCAAGATGGCAGGTACCCTTCGGGGGAGCAGTTCTTC.

The chain couples TRBV27 to TRBJ2-1; 9 positions match TRBD1. The ends lost 4 bases at V and 9 bases at J; junction bases unmatched: 13. The CDR3 length is 16 residues. Germline V lookup: CDR1 MNHEY, CDR2 SMNVEV (reference sequence). The CDR3 protein is CASSYTPGTGKIEQFF. In DNA form, the CDR3 reads TGTGCCAGCAGTTACACCCCCGGGACAGGGAAGATTGAGCAGTTCTTC.

The V call is TRBV9, the J call TRBJ2-2; 7 bases are a match to TRBD2. Germline V gene data show CDR1 as SGDLS and CDR2 as YYNGEE. This CDR3 has 16 residues. J lost 6 bases, V lost 3 bases, and 11 bases had no gene match. The CDR3 protein is CASSGEGKGFAGELFF. CDR3 DNA sequence: TGTGCCAGCAGCGGGGAGGGGAAAGGGTTCGCCGGGGAGCTGTTTTTT.

This chain uses TRBV29-1 with TRBJ2-6, with 8 bases that match TRBD1. Losses at the gene ends were 1 base for V and 1 base for J; bases not matched to a gene: 0. This CDR3 comprises 15 residues. Germline CDR1 and CDR2: SQVTM and ANQGSEA. The CDR3 loop is CSVEGTGSGANVLTF. CDR3 nucleotide sequence: TGCAGCGTTGAAGGGACAGGGTCTGGGGCCAACGTCCTGACTTTC.

This clone has just one count. The rearrangement uses TRBV7-2 and TRBJ1-1; D is undetermined. This CDR3 contains 14 residues. Trimming took off 1 base at V and 0 bases at J, with 6 bases between the two ends. Germline CDR1 reads SGHTA; CDR2 reads FQGNSA. The CDR3 here is CASSLESVNTEAFF. The CDR3 bases are TGTGCCAGCAGCTTAGAATCGGTGAACACTGAAGCTTTCTTT.

The chain recombines TRBV19 with TRBJ2-7; unclear D gene. CDR3 length: 13 residues. Germline-derived CDR1 and CDR2 are LNHDA and SQIVND (reference sequence). The germline V and J ends were trimmed by 3 bases and 0 bases, with 6 bases remaining between them. CDR3 protein: CASSISGSYEQYF. The CDR3 bases are TGTGCCAGTAGTATCTCCGGCTCCTACGAGCAGTACTTC.

The V gene is TRBV9, the J gene TRBJ1-3; 7 bases are a match to TRBD1. CDR3 length equals 17 residues. In germline, CDR1 is SGDLS, CDR2 YYNGEE. V lost 3 bases to trimming and J lost 0 bases; unmatched junction nucleotides: 9. Here the CDR3 reads CASSARHRGYSGNTIYF. DNA for the CDR3: TGTGCCAGCAGCGCCCGCCACAGGGGTTACTCTGGAAACACCATATATTTT.

V gene TRBV9 combines with J gene TRBJ2-3, with D possibly matching TRBD1 (6 bases). Trimming took 4 bases from V and 6 from J, leaving 12 bases between them. Germline V gene sequence: CDR1 SGDLS, CDR2 YYNGEE. The length of the CDR3 is 13 residues. The CDR3 loop is CASSPYREDTQYF. DNA for the CDR3: TGTGCCAGCAGCCCATACAGGGAGGATACGCAGTATTTT.

The chain uses TRBV28 and TRBJ2-1, with 8 nucleotides matching TRBD2. CDR3 length equals 14 residues. Germline loops: CDR1 MDHEN, CDR2 SYDVKM. J lost 8 bases, V lost 3 bases, and 6 bases had no gene match. The CDR3 coding sequence is TGTGCCAGCAGTTTTGCAAGCGGGGGCGATGAGCAGTTCTTC. It specifies CASSFASGGDEQFF.

The rearrangement uses TRBV13 and TRBJ2-7; D ambiguous. CDR1 is PRHDT, CDR2 FYEKMQ, per germline (reference sequence). The CDR3 covers 13 residues. The germline V and J ends were trimmed by 0 bases and 2 bases, with 5 bases remaining between them. The CDR3 is CASSLGQTYEQYF. The CDR3 DNA is TGTGCCAGCAGCTTAGGGCAGACCTACGAGCAGTACTTC.

This clone was seen only once. The gene calls are TRBV27 and TRBJ2-7, with D hard to call. The germline V gene encodes CDR1 MNHEY and CDR2 SMNVEV (reference sequence). V was cut by 6 bases and J by 3 bases, with 18 bases left in between. This CDR3 spans 15 amino acids. The DNA for the CDR3 is TGTGCCAGCAGAATAACAGTGGGGAACTTCTACGAGCAGTACTTC. Protein product: CASRITVGNFYEQYF.

V and J are TRBV7-2 and TRBJ1-1, with TRBD1 matching 9 bases. Germline loops: CDR1 SGHTA, CDR2 FQGNSA. The CDR3 spans 11 residues. V gave up 3 bases and J gave up 10 bases; unmatched junction bases: 0. CDR3 amino acids: CASSLTGGAFF. The CDR3 DNA is TGTGCCAGCAGCTTGACAGGGGGAGCTTTCTTT.

The genes are TRBV9 and TRBJ2-1, with 8 positions matching TRBD2. V lost 1 base, J lost 6 bases, and 3 bases stayed unmatched. Germline V gene lookup returns CDR1 SGDLS and CDR2 YYNGEE. This CDR3 comprises 14 residues. This CDR3 is CASSVWTSSNEQFF. CDR3 DNA: TGTGCCAGCAGCGTATGGACTAGCTCCAATGAGCAGTTCTTC.

This clone appeared a few times. The V gene is TRBV7-9, the J gene TRBJ1-3, with D perhaps TRBD1 (5 bases). This CDR3 region has 18 residues. From germline, CDR1 is SEHNR and CDR2 FQNEAQ (reference sequence). Trimming left V 6 bases short and J 6 bases short, with 27 bases between. This chain's CDR3 is CASSWEVSIPGLINTIYF. The CDR3 DNA is TGTGCCAGCAGTTGGGAGGTTTCTATTCCGGGACTAATAAACACCATATATTTT.

The rearrangement joins TRBV27 to TRBJ2-7; D remains ambiguous. The CDR3 extends over 14 amino acids. Germline assignment: CDR1 MNHEY and CDR2 SMNVEV (reference sequence). Trimming left V 2 bases short and J 0 bases short, with 8 bases between. For the CDR3, the DNA is TGTGCCAGCAGTTTAGGCCTCGACTCCTACGAGCAGTACTTC. Protein product: CASSLGLDSYEQYF.

This chain joins TRBV7-7 and TRBJ2-1; D is unclear. Trimming removed 5 bases at V and 0 bases at J, with 11 bases between. Per germline, CDR1 SSHAT and CDR2 FNYEAQ (reference sequence). The CDR3 extends over 15 amino acids. DNA of the CDR3: TGTGCCAGCAGCGCAACAGAGAGCTCCTACAATGAGCAGTTCTTC. Translating it yields CASSATESSYNEQFF.

CDR3 residues: CASGGFYSYEQYF. CDR3 DNA: TGTGCCAGTGGGGGTTTTTACTCCTACGAGCAGTACTTC. The chain recombines TRBV2 with TRBJ2-7, with D tentatively TRBD1 or TRBD2 (5 bases each). Germline V gives CDR1 SNHLY, CDR2 FYNNEI. V was trimmed by 9 bases and J by 0 bases, leaving 12 bases between them. The CDR3 consists of 13 residues.

This rearrangement joins TRBV5-6 to TRBJ1-2; TRBD1 is a possible D gene (6 bases). Trimming removed 4 bases at V and 8 bases at J, with 18 bases between. The CDR3 has 14 amino acids. Germline V gives CDR1 SGHDT, CDR2 YYEEEE. For the CDR3, the DNA is TGTGCCAGCAGCACACAAGGGGGGGGGCGAGGCTACACCTTC. Amino acids: CASSTQGGGRGYTF.

The V call is TRBV7-9, the J call TRBJ2-1; D gene ambiguous. The germline V gene has CDR1 SEHNR and CDR2 FQNEAQ (reference sequence). CDR3 length: 12 residues. Trimming removed 3 bases from V and 8 bases from J, with 8 bases in between. CDR3 in DNA: TGTGCCAGCAGCTTCGCGGCGGATGAGCAGTTCTTC. As protein: CASSFAADEQFF.

This clone showed up just a few times. The chain joins TRBV9 to TRBJ1-1; D is perhaps TRBD1 (6 bases). Germline V gene data show CDR1 as SGDLS and CDR2 as YYNGEE. This CDR3 has 14 residues. The V and J ends lost 4 bases and 0 bases respectively, with 10 bases between them. In DNA form, the CDR3 reads TGTGCCAGCAGCCTGGGGGCCATGAACACTGAAGCTTTCTTT. Protein: CASSLGAMNTEAFF.

The chain has TRBV9 and TRBJ2-7; TRBD1 matches 7 bases. The CDR3 length is 13 residues. CDR1 is SGDLS, CDR2 YYNGEE, per germline. Trimming cost V 0 bases and J 6 bases; bases outside gene matches: 3. CDR3 bases: TGTGCCAGCAGCGTAGACAGGGGACGCGAGCAGTACTTC. It is translated as CASSVDRGREQYF.

This clone appeared a few times. The gene calls are TRBV27 and TRBJ2-1; TRBD2 agrees at 10 bases. This CDR3 region has 15 residues. After removal of 6 bases from V and 5 bases from J, the junction contained 7 bases not matched to a gene. Per the germline V gene, CDR1 is MNHEY and CDR2 is SMNVEV (reference sequence). CDR3 sequence: CASSSSTSGHNEQFF. The CDR3 DNA reads TGTGCCAGCAGCAGTTCGACTAGCGGGCACAATGAGCAGTTCTTC.

As DNA, the CDR3 is TGTGCCAGCAGTAGATTCTCAGGGACCGGGGAGCTGTTTTTT. Translated, it gives CASSRFSGTGELFF. The rearrangement uses TRBV2 and TRBJ2-2; D perhaps matches TRBD1 (5 bases). V lost 5 bases and J 5 bases, leaving 12 bases between the germline ends. The CDR3 consists of 14 residues. CDR1 is SNHLY, CDR2 FYNNEI, per germline.

The V call is TRBV4-2, the J call TRBJ1-2; 7 positions agree with TRBD1. The CDR3 covers 16 residues. V was pared by 0 bases and J by 5 bases, with 9 bases of the junction left unmatched. The germline gives CDR1 LGHNA, CDR2 YNFKEQ. CDR3 sequence: CASSQDSAGGGYGYTF. CDR3 in DNA: TGTGCCAGCAGCCAAGATTCGGCAGGGGGAGGGTATGGCTACACCTTC.

This clone was detected only a few times. Other DNA sequences from this sample encode an identical CDR3 as well. The chain links TRBV28 to TRBJ2-1; D unclear. The CDR3 is 12 residues long. Trimming pared 6 bases from V and 9 bases from J, leaving 12 bases between. The germline V gene encodes CDR1 MDHEN and CDR2 SYDVKM. The CDR3 region has the DNA TGTGCCAGCAGCCCCCTATCGATTGAGCAGTTCTTC. Amino acid sequence: CASSPLSIEQFF.